The TCR beta chain under discussion was sequenced for a study of T cells in Graves' hyperthyroidism and ophthalmopathy. V was shortened by 0 bases and J by 3 bases, with 6 bases between the two germline ends. This CDR3 is built from 13 residues. Amplification of TCR beta CDR3 regions was performed using RNA transcripts as template. The primer set for the first-round RT-PCR of the TCR CDR3 was HTBI. TCRdb redid the calling of the multiplex PCR reads with MiXCR, one entry per CDR3 protein. This table has some 500,000 distinct CDR3 sequences, around 24% appearing once. Sequencing was done on a sample of blood. The clonotype originates from a woman between 25 and 40 years old with Graves' ophthalmopathy. J is TRBJ2-7 and V is TRBV12-3 or TRBV12-4; the D is unclear. The CDR3 region has the DNA TGTGCCAGCAGTTTAGCGCTCATCTACGAGCAGTACTTC. The encoded protein is CASSLALIYEQYF.